The clone carrying this T cell receptor beta chain was observed a few times. Its matching antigen is unknown. This sample stems from a study of CD8 T cells in ankylosing spondylitis. TCRdb re-analysed the 5' RACE reads in MiXCR, keeping a single row per CDR3 protein. The profile shows fewer than 250,000 distinct CDR3 sequences, roughly 18% of them singletons. Study conclusions and caveats: Clones linked to disease, bearing a CD8+ phenotype, were relatively rare in peripheral blood. In ankylosing spondylitis blood, a motif of fewer than 10 highly homologous TCR beta variants appeared characteristic.

The receptor's source is a male donor with ankylosing spondylitis. Sample: blood, either unsorted or a sorted T cell fraction (not recorded which).

CDR3 in amino acids: CASSSHRVAEAFF. The DNA for the CDR3 is TGTGCCAGCAGTTCTCACAGGGTCGCTGAAGCTTTCTTT. V gene TRBV28 combines with J gene TRBJ1-1; maybe TRBD1 (6 bases). CDR3 length: 13 amino acids. Trimming took 4 bases from V and 6 from J, leaving 12 bases between them. Germline-derived CDR1 and CDR2 are MDHEN and SYDVKM.